Following are 14 T cell receptor beta chains from one sample sequenced in a study of vaccination and CD4 T cells after COVID-19. Cultured CD4+ T cell DNA underwent sequencing with the Oncomine TCR Beta short-read assay. Genomic DNA was isolated from CD4+ T cells that had been cultured. TCRdb ran MiXCR on the PCR reads and lists one entry per CDR3 protein. The table has roughly 11,000 distinct CDR3 sequences, more than 35% seen once. Treatment: roughly 10-day PBMC culture with coronavirus spike peptide pools or control peptides (ViraFEST assay). It was before the COVID-19 pandemic (2011-2018) that the unexposed donor's CD4+ T cells were collected. These receptors' antigens are unknown. The source material was CD4+ T cells from blood, cultured in vitro. These receptors were collected from a human donor in good health.

The sample holds a few counts of this clonotype. This chain links TRBV6-1 with TRBJ1-2; possible D gene TRBD1, 5 bases. This CDR3 region has 14 residues. The germline V gene has CDR1 MNHNS and CDR2 SASEGT. Trimming shortened V by 3 bases and J by 4 bases, and 12 bases separated the two germline ends. CDR3: CASSDWGFGYGYTF. CDR3 DNA: TGTGCCAGCAGTGATTGGGGGTTCGGCTATGGCTACACCTTC.

This sequence joins TRBV6-2 or TRBV6-3 and TRBJ2-2; 10 bases match TRBD2. Germline loops: CDR1 MNHEY, CDR2 SVGEGT. The V segment lost 6 bases and the J segment 5 bases; nucleotides outside the gene matches: 6. The CDR3 covers 15 residues. The CDR3 DNA sequence: TGTGCCAGCAGGCTAGCGGGAGTGAGGACCGGGGAGCTGTTTTTT. It encodes CASRLAGVRTGELFF.

The chain carries TRBV7-2 and TRBJ2-5; 8 positions agree with TRBD1. Trimming at V came to 4 bases and at J to 6 bases, leaving 7 bases not matched to a gene. CDR3 size: 14 residues. Per germline, CDR1 SGHTA and CDR2 FQGNSA. CDR3 bases: TGTGCCAGCAGCTCCGGACAGGGAAGGAAGACCCAGTACTTC. Its protein product is CASSSGQGRKTQYF. Variable domain in full (rest from reference TRBV7-2 and TRBJ2-5): GAGVSQSPSNKVTEKGKDVELRCDPISGHTALYWYRQSLGQGLEFLIYFQGNSAPDKSGLPSDRFSAERTGGSVSTLTIQRTQQEDSAVYLCASSSGQGRKTQYFGPGTRLLVL.

The chain carries TRBV28 and TRBJ1-6; 9 nucleotides align to TRBD1. The germline V gene has CDR1 MDHEN and CDR2 SYDVKM. J lost 7 bases, V lost 3 bases, and 7 bases had no gene match. CDR3 length: 16 residues. CDR3 amino acids: CASSLGGTGRNSPLHF. CDR3 coding DNA: TGTGCCAGCAGTTTGGGGGGGACAGGGCGGAATTCACCCCTCCACTTT.

The chain joins TRBV18 to TRBJ2-1; tentative D call: TRBD2 (6 bases). Trimming left V 6 bases short and J 7 bases short, with 13 bases between. This CDR3 has 13 residues. Looked up from germline, CDR1 is KGHSH and CDR2 is LQKENI. In DNA, the CDR3 is TGTGCCAGCTCGTCCAACGCGGGGAATGAGCAGTTCTTC. This codes for CASSSNAGNEQFF.

The chain uses TRBV19 and TRBJ2-3; maybe TRBD1 (5 bases). The CDR3 length is 13 residues. Germline V gene lookup returns CDR1 LNHDA and CDR2 SQIVND (reference sequence). V gave up 5 bases and J gave up 4 bases, with 10 bases separating them. The CDR3, as DNA: TGTGCCAGTAGTTTGACAGACCCAGATACGCAGTATTTT. Its protein product is CASSLTDPDTQYF.

The chain has TRBV28 and TRBJ2-3; the match to TRBD2 covers 8 bases. CDR1 and CDR2 from the germline V gene are MDHEN and SYDVKM. V gave up 6 bases and J gave up 3 bases; unmatched junction bases: 8. The CDR3 runs to 15 residues. The CDR3 DNA follows: TGTGCCAGCAGCGTTCTAGCGGGCTTGACAGATACGCAGTATTTT. Translated: CASSVLAGLTDTQYF.

The chain joins TRBV20-1 to TRBJ1-2, with D unclear. The V end was cut by 3 bases, the J end by 3 bases, with 8 bases between. The CDR3 totals 12 residues. Germline CDR1 and CDR2: DFQATT and SNEGSKA (reference sequence). The CDR3 bases are TGCAGTGCTAGTGGCGGATACTATGGCTACACCTTC. This translates into CSASGGYYGYTF.

This rearrangement joins TRBV20-1 to TRBJ2-1, with unresolved D. Trimming took 3 bases from V and 2 from J, leaving 5 bases between them. The germline gives CDR1 DFQATT, CDR2 SNEGSKA (reference sequence). This CDR3 has 12 residues. The CDR3 DNA reads TGCAGTGCTAGCCGTACCTACAATGAGCAGTTCTTC. Translating gives CSASRTYNEQFF.

This clonotype has only a few counts. The chain has TRBV4-3 and TRBJ2-7; tentative D call: TRBD2 (5 bases). CDR3 length equals 14 residues. Trimming shortened V by 1 base and J by 5 bases, and 12 bases separated the two germline ends. In germline, CDR1 is LGHNA, CDR2 YSLEER. DNA of the CDR3: TGCGCCAGCAGCCAAGGAGGGCTTGTAAACGAGCAGTACTTC. This sequence encodes CASSQGGLVNEQYF.

The chain employs TRBV5-1 and TRBJ2-5, with 8 bases identical to TRBD1. Germline assignment: CDR1 SGHRS and CDR2 YFSETQ. The V and J ends lost 1 base and 3 bases, in that order; junction bases with no gene match: 2. The CDR3 is made up of 14 amino acids. The CDR3 DNA sequence: TGCGCCAGCAGCTTGAAGGACAGGGAAGAGACCCAGTACTTC. Translating it yields CASSLKDREETQYF.

In this sample, this clonotype is medium-sized (0.01 to 0.1%). V and J are TRBV7-3 and TRBJ2-1; D possibly corresponds to TRBD2 (6 bases). The CDR3 covers 14 residues. V was trimmed by 5 bases and J by 6 bases, leaving 14 bases between them. The germline V gene has CDR1 SGHTA and CDR2 FQGTGA. In nucleotides, the CDR3 is TGTGCCAGCAGCGTCTTTAGCGGACCCAATGAGCAGTTCTTC. The encoded protein is CASSVFSGPNEQFF. Drawing the rest from reference TRBV7-3 and TRBJ2-1, the complete variable domain is GAGVSQTPSNKVTEKGKYVELRCDPISGHTALYWYRQSLGQGPEFLIYFQGTGAADDSGLPNDRFFAVRPEGSVSTLKIQRTERGDSAVYLCASSVFSGPNEQFFGPGTRLTVL.

This clonotype appeared a few times. V gene TRBV20-1 combines with J gene TRBJ1-1; 12 bases are a match to TRBD1. The CDR3 extends over 17 amino acids. The germline gives CDR1 DFQATT, CDR2 SNEGSKA (reference sequence). The CDR3 here is CNGRDRGRGLIITEAFF. The CDR3 DNA sequence: TGCAATGGCCGGGACAGGGGGCGCGGATTAATTATCACTGAAGCTTTCTTT.

The rearrangement links TRBV7-2 to TRBJ2-7; tentatively, D is TRBD1 (5 bases). The V gene's germline CDR1 is SGHTA and CDR2 FQGNSA. Trimming stripped 4 bases from V and 5 bases from J, with 15 bases between. The length of the CDR3 is 14 residues. This chain's CDR3 is CASSSKGWGHEQYF. The CDR3 DNA follows: TGTGCCAGCAGCTCTAAGGGATGGGGCCACGAGCAGTACTTC. Full variable domain (outside the CDR3, taken from reference TRBV7-2 and TRBJ2-7): GAGVSQSPSNKVTEKGKDVELRCDPISGHTALYWYRQSLGQGLEFLIYFQGNSAPDKSGLPSDRFSAERTGGSVSTLTIQRTQQEDSAVYLCASSSKGWGHEQYFGPGTRLTVT.